This T cell receptor (beta chain) came from a study of cytomegalovirus exposure and HLA in healthy donors. V lost 4 bases, J lost 7 bases, and 10 bases stayed unmatched. The CDR3 is made up of 15 amino acids. The germline V gene has CDR1 SGHRS and CDR2 YFSETQ. 60 Vbeta and 13 Jbeta primers were used in PCR. This table comes from immunoSEQ multiplex PCR, and its TCRdb copy is limited to in-frame clones, with some not included. The sample shows fewer than 100,000 clones, over 65% of them seen only once. The receptor comes from a man between 40 and 49 years old in good health and CMV-seronegative. The rearrangement joins TRBV5-1 to TRBJ2-1, with TRBD2 matching 8 bases. The sequenced sample was PBMCs. CDR3 DNA sequence: TGCGCCAGCAGCGTGGAGGAGCGGGAGAGGAATGAGCAGTTCTTC. Its protein is CASSVEERERNEQFF.